These 19 T cell receptor beta chains originate from one sample sequenced in a study of CD8 T cells in Susac syndrome. With random hexamers, reverse transcription was performed on roughly 0.5 to 1 ug of RNA. One entry per CDR3 protein results from TCRdb running MiXCR on the immunoSEQ multiplex PCR reads. The sample consists of about 150,000 distinct CDR3 sequences, 85% to 95% of them appearing once. Material for sequencing was CD4+ T cells from PBMCs. These TCRs come from a human donor with Susac syndrome.

The chain has TRBV20-1 and TRBJ1-5; 7 bases are shared with TRBD1. From germline, CDR1 is DFQATT and CDR2 SNEGSKA (reference sequence). The CDR3 loop spans 12 amino acids. With V trimmed by 3 bases and J by 6 bases, 2 bases remained unmatched. CDR3 DNA sequence: TGCAGTGCTAGGACAGGGAGTCAGCCCCAGCATTTT. This codes for CSARTGSQPQHF.

This rearrangement joins TRBV3-1 to TRBJ2-1; D tentatively reads TRBD1 or TRBD2 (5 bases each). Germline V gives CDR1 LGHDT, CDR2 YNNKEL (reference sequence). V lost 0 bases, J lost 7 bases, and 19 bases lay in between. This CDR3 is 17 amino acids long. CDR3 residues: CASSQEGGGGAENEQFF. CDR3 nucleotide sequence: TGTGCCAGCAGCCAAGAAGGCGGTGGGGGAGCTGAAAATGAGCAGTTCTTC.

The chain recombines TRBV24-1 with TRBJ2-5; 16 bases are a match to TRBD2. The V and J ends lost 9 bases and 2 bases, in that order; junction bases with no gene match: 11. The germline V gene encodes CDR1 KGHDR and CDR2 SFDVKD. The CDR3 sequence is 18 residues long. The CDR3 bases are TGTGCCACCCCTTCACCGGGACTAGCGGGGGGGCGTCAAGAGACCCAGTACTTC. Translation gives CATPSPGLAGGRQETQYF.

This clonotype was seen a single time. V gene TRBV3-1 combines with J gene TRBJ2-7; D unclear. With 0 bases removed from V and 3 bases from J, the gap between germline ends came to 6 bases. CDR1 LGHDT and CDR2 YNNKEL come from the germline V gene (reference sequence). The CDR3 has 13 residues. CDR3 in amino acids: CASSQDLGYEQYF. The DNA for the CDR3 is TGTGCCAGCAGCCAAGATTTGGGCTACGAGCAGTACTTC.

V gene TRBV25-1 combines with J gene TRBJ1-6, with a weak D call TRBD1 (5 bases). The V and J ends lost 9 bases and 10 bases respectively, with 13 bases between them. Germline assignment: CDR1 MGHDK and CDR2 SYGVNS. This CDR3 has 12 amino acids. CDR3 residues: CASADTASPLHF. CDR3 DNA: TGTGCCAGTGCGGACACGGCATCACCCCTCCACTTT.

This chain links TRBV6-4 with TRBJ2-1; 9 bases agree with TRBD2. The CDR3 has 13 residues. J lost 15 bases, V lost 3 bases, and 9 bases had no gene match. From germline, CDR1 is MRHNA and CDR2 SNTAGT. The CDR3 protein is CASSETRGTSRFF. The CDR3 DNA follows: TGTGCCAGCAGTGAAACTAGGGGGACTAGCCGGTTCTTC.

This clonotype has just one count. The J gene is TRBJ1-1, the V gene TRBV3-1; D unresolved. The CDR3 sequence is 13 residues long. The V end lost 3 bases, the J end lost 0 bases, and 5 bases lay between the germline ends. In germline, CDR1 is LGHDT, CDR2 YNNKEL (reference sequence). CDR3 nucleotides: TGTGCCAGCAGCCAGAAAATGAACACTGAAGCTTTCTTT. It encodes CASSQKMNTEAFF.

The chain couples TRBV18 to TRBJ2-3, with D perhaps assigned TRBD1 or TRBD2 (5 bases each). Trimming pared 3 bases from V and 2 bases from J, leaving 12 bases between. The CDR3 has 15 residues. Germline V gene sequence: CDR1 KGHSH, CDR2 LQKENI. The chain's CDR3 is CASSPLGTSTDTQYF. CDR3 DNA: TGTGCCAGCTCACCTTTGGGGACCTCCACAGATACGCAGTATTTT.

This chain connects TRBV3-1 to TRBJ1-5; maybe TRBD1 (5 bases). This CDR3 is built from 13 residues. Germline loops: CDR1 LGHDT, CDR2 YNNKEL (reference sequence). V gave up 5 bases and J gave up 3 bases, with 8 bases separating them. The CDR3: CASSSGVNQPQHF. In DNA, the CDR3 is TGTGCCAGCAGCTCGGGGGTCAATCAGCCCCAGCATTTT.

This chain joins TRBV6-5 and TRBJ2-5; 9 nucleotides match TRBD1. This CDR3 is 17 amino acids long. V was pared by 2 bases and J by 1 base, with 8 bases of the junction left unmatched. Germline V gene data show CDR1 as MNHEY and CDR2 as SVGAGI. In DNA form, the CDR3 reads TGTGCCAGCAGTTACGGCGGGACAGGGAGGCTCCAAGAGACCCAGTACTTC. Amino acids: CASSYGGTGRLQETQYF.

The chain combines TRBV3-1 with TRBJ2-1; D possibly corresponds to TRBD1 (6 bases). Germline loops: CDR1 LGHDT, CDR2 YNNKEL (reference sequence). The CDR3 has 14 residues. V was trimmed by 5 bases and J by 7 bases, leaving 15 bases between them. The CDR3 nucleotides read TGTGCCAGCAGCGGATTACAGGGAAAGAATGAGCAGTTCTTC. It yields the protein CASSGLQGKNEQFF.

This clonotype occurred once. The chain is built from TRBV20-1 and TRBJ1-4, with TRBD1 as a possible D gene (5 bases). Trimming took off 0 bases at V and 7 bases at J, with 12 bases between the two ends. Germline V gene sequence: CDR1 DFQATT, CDR2 SNEGSKA (reference sequence). This CDR3 has 14 residues. The chain's CDR3 is CSARDGQGSEKLFF. DNA of the CDR3: TGCAGTGCTAGAGATGGGCAGGGAAGTGAAAAACTGTTTTTT.

This chain connects TRBV12-3 or TRBV12-4 to TRBJ2-7; 7 positions match TRBD1. Trimming took 6 bases from V and 7 from J; bases not matched to a gene: 12. The CDR3 contains 14 residues. Here the CDR3 reads CASSLWTGKGEQYF. The CDR3 DNA is TGTGCCAGCAGCCTTTGGACAGGAAAAGGGGAGCAGTACTTC.

This chain connects TRBV14 to TRBJ1-2; 9 bases are shared with TRBD1. Germline CDR1 and CDR2: SGHDN and FVKESK. The CDR3 covers 14 residues. The J segment lost 7 bases and the V segment lost 1 base, leaving 4 bases of the junction unmatched. The CDR3 protein is CASSQGRQGGGYTF. DNA of the CDR3: TGTGCCAGCAGCCAAGGGAGACAGGGGGGTGGCTACACCTTC.

This clonotype has only one observation. This sequence joins TRBV6-5 and TRBJ2-1; 7 positions match TRBD2. V shed 2 bases and J 4 bases; nucleotides not matched to a gene: 17. The CDR3 is made up of 19 amino acids. Looked up from germline, CDR1 is MNHEY and CDR2 is SVGAGI. This chain's CDR3 is CASSYARAGAGDKYNEQFF. The CDR3 nucleotides are TGTGCCAGCAGTTACGCCCGGGCTGGGGCGGGGGATAAATACAATGAGCAGTTCTTC.

V usage is TRBV3-1 and J usage is TRBJ2-5; D is undetermined. The V end lost 0 bases, the J end lost 7 bases, and 15 bases lay between the germline ends. Germline CDR1 LGHDT, CDR2 YNNKEL (reference sequence). There are 15 residues in the CDR3. The CDR3 sequence is CASSQDMVASGTQYF. The CDR3 bases are TGTGCCAGCAGCCAAGATATGGTAGCTTCGGGGACCCAGTACTTC.

V usage is TRBV2 and J usage is TRBJ1-6; no clear D gene. V lost 2 bases, J lost 6 bases, and 14 bases lay in between. Looked up from germline, CDR1 is SNHLY and CDR2 is FYNNEI. CDR3 length equals 16 residues. The CDR3 loop is CASSEQAAKVNSPLHF. In DNA form, the CDR3 reads TGTGCCAGCAGTGAACAGGCAGCGAAGGTTAATTCACCCCTCCACTTT.

The chain uses TRBV25-1 and TRBJ2-1; TRBD1 or TRBD2 may be the D gene (5 bases each). The CDR3 spans 15 residues. Per the germline V gene, CDR1 is MGHDK and CDR2 is SYGVNS. V shed 3 bases and J shed 1 base, with 10 bases lying between them. This chain's CDR3 is CASSEGWGSYNEQFF. CDR3 DNA: TGTGCCAGCAGTGAGGGGTGGGGGTCCTACAATGAGCAGTTCTTC.

This chain joins TRBV25-1 and TRBJ2-5; D perhaps matches TRBD2 (6 bases). Germline assignment: CDR1 MGHDK and CDR2 SYGVNS. CDR3 length equals 13 residues. V was cut by 2 bases and J by 5 bases, with 9 bases left in between. DNA of the CDR3: TGTGCCAGCAGTGAAGGCCGGGGGGAGACCCAGTACTTC. It is translated as CASSEGRGETQYF.